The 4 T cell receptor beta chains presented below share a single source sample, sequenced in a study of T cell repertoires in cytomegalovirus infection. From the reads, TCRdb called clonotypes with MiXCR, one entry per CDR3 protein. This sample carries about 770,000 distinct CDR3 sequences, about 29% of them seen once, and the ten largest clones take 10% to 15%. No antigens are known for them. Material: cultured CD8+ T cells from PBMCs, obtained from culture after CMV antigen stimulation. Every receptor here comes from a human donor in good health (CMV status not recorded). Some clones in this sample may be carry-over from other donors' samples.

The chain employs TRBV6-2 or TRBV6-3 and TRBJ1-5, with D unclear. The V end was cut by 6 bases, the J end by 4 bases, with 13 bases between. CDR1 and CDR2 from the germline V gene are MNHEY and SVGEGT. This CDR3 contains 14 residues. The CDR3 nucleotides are TGTGCCAGCAGGCCTCCGGTACAGAATCAGCCCCAGCATTTT. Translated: CASRPPVQNQPQHF.

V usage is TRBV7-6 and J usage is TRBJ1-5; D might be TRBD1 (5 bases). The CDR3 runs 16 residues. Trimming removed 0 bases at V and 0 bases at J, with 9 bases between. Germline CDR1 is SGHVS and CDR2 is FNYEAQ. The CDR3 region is CASSLAGDYSNQPQHF. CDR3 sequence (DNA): TGTGCCAGCAGCTTAGCAGGGGACTATAGCAATCAGCCCCAGCATTTT.

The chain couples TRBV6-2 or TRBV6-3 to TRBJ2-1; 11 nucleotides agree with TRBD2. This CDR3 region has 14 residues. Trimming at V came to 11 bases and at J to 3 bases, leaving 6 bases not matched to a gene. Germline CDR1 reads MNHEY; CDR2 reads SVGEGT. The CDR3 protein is CAVTSGGVYNEQFF. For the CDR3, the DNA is TGTGCCGTTACTAGCGGGGGCGTCTACAATGAGCAGTTCTTC.

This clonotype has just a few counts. In nucleotides, the CDR3 is TGTGCCAGCAGCGCCAGTACTGTCGCTAACTATGGCTACACCTTC. Translation: CASSASTVANYGYTF. The V gene is TRBV9, the J gene TRBJ1-2; D not certain. This CDR3 comprises 15 residues. Germline lookup yields CDR1 SGDLS and CDR2 YYNGEE. V was trimmed by 3 bases and J by 0 bases, leaving 12 bases between them.